The clone carrying this TCR beta chain has just a few counts. The target antigen is unknown. This CDR3 comprises 14 residues. V lost 5 bases, J lost 7 bases, and 8 bases stayed unmatched. Germline V CDR1 and CDR2: SGHTA, FQGNSA. This specimen comes from a study of T cell repertoires in aging, cancer and after chemotherapy. The study, taken as a whole, reports: Immunological memory after chemotherapy cannot be judged from the repertoire data.

Amplification of TCR beta used genomic DNA extracted from peripheral blood. TRB rearrangements spanning V, D and J were amplified using mixed TRB-A/B primers. In TCRdb, the multiplex PCR reads were re-called with MiXCR into one record per CDR3 protein. The sample has about 13,000 distinct CDR3 sequences, roughly a quarter seen once. V gene TRBV7-2 combines with J gene TRBJ2-1; 7 bases are shared with TRBD2. Sequencing used blood. The sequence came from a human donor in good health. CDR3 nucleotides: TGTGCCAGCAGCCCCCCCCCGGGGGGTAATGAGCAGTTCTTC. Protein product: CASSPPPGGNEQFF.